Listed here are 5 T cell receptor beta chains from one sample, sequenced in a study of cytomegalovirus exposure and HLA in healthy donors. Sequencing used immunoSEQ multiplex PCR; TCRdb keeps in-frame clones, though not all of them. The table shows about 120,000 clones, with around 85% occurring only once. The sequenced sample consisted of PBMCs. The receptors were sampled from a woman in her twenties or thirties in good health and CMV-seronegative.

As DNA, the CDR3 is TGCGCCAGCACCCCAACTGCTAGCGGGGGGCCGGGAGATACGCAGTATTTT. This encodes CASTPTASGGPGDTQYF. V usage is TRBV5-1 and J usage is TRBJ2-3; 11 nucleotides match TRBD2. This CDR3 is built from 17 residues. The trim removed 6 bases at V and 5 bases at J, leaving 14 bases unmatched. Germline V gives CDR1 SGHRS, CDR2 YFSETQ.

The V gene is TRBV19, the J gene TRBJ1-5; 10 nucleotides align to TRBD1. This CDR3 has 13 residues. J gave up 7 bases and V 9 bases, and 6 bases lay outside the gene matches. Germline values: CDR1 LNHDA, CDR2 SQIVND (reference sequence). The chain's CDR3 is CARKGQGRQPQHF. CDR3 DNA: TGTGCCAGAAAGGGACAGGGGCGACAGCCCCAGCATTTT. Combining the CDR3 with reference TRBV19 and TRBJ1-5 gives the whole variable domain DGGITQSPKYLFRKEGQNVTLSCEQNLNHDAMYWYRQDPGQGLRLIYYSQIVNDFQKGDIAEGYSVSREKKESFPLTVTSAQKNPTAFYLCARKGQGRQPQHFGDGTRLSIL.

This chain uses TRBV9 with TRBJ2-5, with 11 bases identical to TRBD2. V was pared by 4 bases and J by 4 bases, with 12 bases of the junction left unmatched. Germline lookup yields CDR1 SGDLS and CDR2 YYNGEE. CDR3 length equals 17 residues. CDR3 amino acids: CASSRRTSGFRGETQYF. CDR3 DNA: TGTGCCAGCAGCCGGCGGACTAGCGGGTTTCGAGGAGAGACCCAGTACTTC.

This clone was seen more than once but under ten times. The genes are TRBV6-5 and TRBJ1-6; 8 bases map to TRBD1. The CDR3 contains 14 residues. Per the germline V gene, CDR1 is MNHEY and CDR2 is SVGAGI. Trimming removed 2 bases from V and 6 bases from J; junction bases left unmatched: 0. The CDR3 coding sequence is TGTGCCAGCAGTTACGACAGGGGTAATTCACCCCTCCACTTT. Its translation is CASSYDRGNSPLHF.

J is TRBJ2-7 and V is TRBV2; 8 bases align to TRBD1. Looked up from germline, CDR1 is SNHLY and CDR2 is FYNNEI. The CDR3 runs 17 residues. V lost 4 bases to trimming and J lost 0 bases; unmatched junction nucleotides: 11. The CDR3 bases are TGTGCCAGCAGTGGAGTGACAGGGGCGAAATACTCCTACGAGCAGTACTTC. Translating it yields CASSGVTGAKYSYEQYF.